Each of the 27 T cell receptor beta chains below was sequenced from the same sample in a study of cytomegalovirus exposure and HLA in healthy donors. PCR employed 60 Vbeta and 13 Jbeta primers. Here immunoSEQ multiplex PCR was the method, and the copy in TCRdb shows in-frame clones only, minus some. This sample carries about 120,000 clones, 81% of them seen once, and the ten largest clones take around 4%. Sequenced input: PBMCs. The source of these receptors is a man younger than 30 in good health and CMV-seropositive.

The chain links TRBV15 to TRBJ1-1; no reliable D call. Germline V lookup: CDR1 LNHNV, CDR2 YYDKDF (reference sequence). This CDR3 is 16 amino acids long. V lost 2 bases to trimming and J lost 4 bases, with 17 bases between them. CDR3 in DNA: TGTGCCACCAGCAGAAGACGGGGAGGTCAAGGCACTGAAGCTTTCTTT. This codes for CATSRRRGGQGTEAFF.

This clone was seen more than once but under ten times. The chain joins TRBV19 to TRBJ2-1, with TRBD2 matching 8 bases. The junction had 1 base not matched to a gene; V was cut back by 3 bases and J by 3 bases. The CDR3 extends over 14 amino acids. Germline CDR1 LNHDA, CDR2 SQIVND (reference sequence). The CDR3 nucleotides are TGTGCCAGTAGTATCCGGGAGGGCTACAATGAGCAGTTCTTC. This sequence encodes CASSIREGYNEQFF.

This chain uses TRBV30 with TRBJ2-1; tentative D call: TRBD1 (6 bases). Germline loops: CDR1 GTSNPN, CDR2 SVGIG (reference sequence). Trimming removed 3 bases from V and 5 bases from J, with 23 bases in between. The CDR3 totals 17 residues. CDR3 amino acids: CAWRHRTVAVLDNEQFF. CDR3 in DNA: TGTGCCTGGAGACACAGGACAGTCGCGGTATTGGACAATGAGCAGTTCTTC.

The gene calls are TRBV6-6 and TRBJ2-7; possible D gene TRBD2, 6 bases. CDR1 and CDR2 (germline): MNHNY, SVGAGI (reference sequence). This CDR3 has 14 residues. V lost 8 bases to trimming and J lost 0 bases, with 14 bases between them. The CDR3 DNA is TGTGCCAGCCGCGGGGCAGGCTACTCCTACGAGCAGTACTTC. Translated, it gives CASRGAGYSYEQYF.

The V gene is TRBV30, the J gene TRBJ2-5; 9 bases are shared with TRBD1. Judging by the DNA end, TRBJ2-7 fits better; the J call may be wrong. This CDR3 spans 15 amino acids. Germline loops: CDR1 GTSNPN, CDR2 SVGIG (reference sequence). The CDR3 DNA sequence: TGTGCCTGGAGTGTACCCGGACAGGGGACCTACGAGCAGTACTTC. It translates to CAWSVPGQGTYEQYF.

This clone was recorded once. The rearrangement links TRBV19 to TRBJ2-1, with 13 bases identical to TRBD2. V shed 5 bases, J shed 7 bases, and the junction held 5 bases outside the gene matches. Per germline, CDR1 LNHDA and CDR2 SQIVND (reference sequence). This CDR3 comprises 15 residues. CDR3 DNA: TGTGCCAGTAGTGGTACTAGCGGGAGGGTAAATGAGCAGTTCTTC. This codes for CASSGTSGRVNEQFF.

V gene TRBV7-2 combines with J gene TRBJ1-2; maybe TRBD1 (6 bases). Between the trimmed V and J ends, which lost 1 base and 1 base, there was a span of 10 bases. This CDR3 spans 15 amino acids. Germline-derived CDR1 and CDR2 are SGHTA and FQGNSA. The CDR3 region is CASSLGTGFNYGYTF. Written as DNA, the CDR3 is TGTGCCAGCAGCTTAGGTACAGGGTTTAACTATGGCTACACCTTC.

The V call is TRBV7-2, the J call TRBJ1-1, with 8 bases fitting TRBD1. Germline V gene sequence: CDR1 SGHTA, CDR2 FQGNSA. Trimming cost V 3 bases and J 10 bases; bases outside gene matches: 7. The CDR3 consists of 13 residues. In nucleotides, the CDR3 is TGTGCCAGCAGCTTCACGACAGGGGAAACAGCTTTCTTT. Its protein is CASSFTTGETAFF.

This clone was detected once. This chain connects TRBV7-8 to TRBJ2-3; D may be TRBD2 (5 bases). Trimming pared 3 bases from V and 0 bases from J, leaving 7 bases between. The CDR3 runs to 14 residues. Germline V CDR1 and CDR2: SGHVS, FQNEAQ. CDR3 sequence: CASSFRGSTDTQYF. CDR3 DNA: TGTGCCAGCAGCTTCCGCGGGAGCACAGATACGCAGTATTTT.

J is TRBJ1-2 and V is TRBV7-9; TRBD1 might be the D (6 bases). Germline V gene data show CDR1 as SEHNR and CDR2 as FQNEAQ (reference sequence). V was clipped by 5 bases and J by 3 bases, with 13 bases between them. The CDR3 totals 14 residues. The CDR3 sequence is CASSARQEDYGYTF. In nucleotides, the CDR3 is TGTGCCAGCAGCGCCAGACAGGAGGACTATGGCTACACCTTC.

The rearrangement joins TRBV27 to TRBJ1-4, with a tentative D call TRBD1 (5 bases). V lost 2 bases and J lost 7, with 11 bases in between. Germline V gene sequence: CDR1 MNHEY, CDR2 SMNVEV (reference sequence). The CDR3 is made up of 14 amino acids. The CDR3 DNA is TGTGCCAGCAGTTTAATTTGGGGCAGTGAAAAACTGTTTTTT. Amino acids: CASSLIWGSEKLFF. The complete variable domain, with remaining parts taken from reference TRBV27 and TRBJ1-4, reads EAQVTQNPRYLITVTGKKLTVTCSQNMNHEYMSWYRQDPGLGLRQIYYSMNVEVTDKGDVPEGYKVSRKEKRNFPLILESPSPNQTSLYFCASSLIWGSEKLFFGSGTQLSVL.

The chain recombines TRBV6-1 with TRBJ1-5; D not resolved. This CDR3 has 12 residues. In germline, CDR1 is MNHNS, CDR2 SASEGT. With 2 bases removed from V and 5 bases from J, the gap between germline ends came to 4 bases. The CDR3 reads CASSESDQPQHF. CDR3 coding DNA: TGTGCCAGCAGTGAATCGGATCAGCCCCAGCATTTT.

V usage is TRBV7-2 and J usage is TRBJ2-5, with D tentatively TRBD2 (6 bases). Germline V gene sequence: CDR1 SGHTA, CDR2 FQGNSA. V lost 5 bases to trimming and J lost 5 bases, with 15 bases between them. The CDR3 extends over 14 amino acids. The CDR3 loop is CASSLNWGRETQYF. CDR3 nucleotides: TGTGCCAGCAGCCTAAACTGGGGGAGGGAGACCCAGTACTTC. Drawing the rest from reference TRBV7-2 and TRBJ2-5, the complete variable domain is GAGVSQSPSNKVTEKGKDVELRCDPISGHTALYWYRQSLGQGLEFLIYFQGNSAPDKSGLPSDRFSAERTGGSVSTLTIQRTQQEDSAVYLCASSLNWGRETQYFGPGTRLLVL.

The rearrangement uses TRBV27 and TRBJ2-7; D gene unclear. CDR3 length equals 13 residues. The germline V gene has CDR1 MNHEY and CDR2 SMNVEV (reference sequence). The V gene lost 5 bases and the J gene lost 1 base, with 9 bases spanning the gap. This CDR3 is CASSRVRSYEQYF. CDR3 coding DNA: TGTGCCAGCAGTCGTGTCAGATCCTACGAGCAGTACTTC.

CDR3 DNA sequence: TGTGCCAGCAGTGAAGCTGGTGACAGGGTAACCAATCAGCCCCAGCATTTT. The encoded protein is CASSEAGDRVTNQPQHF. This chain uses TRBV6-1 with TRBJ1-5, with 7 bases matching TRBD1. The CDR3 has 17 amino acids. V was pared by 0 bases and J by 3 bases, with 8 bases of the junction left unmatched. Per germline, CDR1 MNHNS and CDR2 SASEGT.

Notes on this clone: One end of the junction varies from germline; a read error may be responsible. The chain recombines TRBV19 with TRBJ1-5; TRBD1 agrees at 7 bases. The CDR3 runs to 14 residues. From germline, CDR1 is LNHDA and CDR2 SQIVND (reference sequence). The CDR3 coding sequence is TGTGCCAGTAGTCTAGAGGGGGCTTGGCAGCCCCAGCATTTT. Residues: CASSLEGAWQPQHF.

V gene TRBV13 combines with J gene TRBJ2-3; no reliable D call. Germline CDR1 reads PRHDT; CDR2 reads FYEKMQ (reference sequence). The CDR3 extends over 12 amino acids. Deletions cut 7 bases from V and 1 base from J, with 6 bases between. The CDR3 nucleotides are TGTGCCAGCATGGCGGGCACAGATACGCAGTATTTT. It yields the protein CASMAGTDTQYF.

V and J are TRBV5-4 and TRBJ1-3; D might be TRBD1 (6 bases). This CDR3 region has 14 residues. V was pared by 4 bases and J by 2 bases, with 10 bases between. Looked up from germline, CDR1 is SGHNT and CDR2 is YYREEE (reference sequence). The CDR3 DNA reads as TGTGCCAGCAGCCTACAGGGAGCTGGAAACACCATATATTTT. As protein: CASSLQGAGNTIYF.

This clone has a single count. The V and J genes are TRBV14 and TRBJ2-1; 8 positions match TRBD1. The CDR3 has 17 residues. Per germline, CDR1 SGHDN and CDR2 FVKESK. After removal of 2 bases from V and 2 bases from J, the junction contained 8 bases not matched to a gene. The CDR3 sequence: CASSQPSGQATYNEQFF. The CDR3 DNA reads TGTGCCAGCAGCCAACCTTCGGGACAGGCAACCTACAATGAGCAGTTCTTC.

This sequence joins TRBV7-2 and TRBJ2-7; D unresolved. V gave up 2 bases and J gave up 3 bases, with 2 bases separating them. Germline V gene sequence: CDR1 SGHTA, CDR2 FQGNSA. The CDR3 has 11 amino acids. The CDR3 bases are TGTGCCAGCAGCTTACTCTACGAGCAGTACTTC. Translation: CASSLLYEQYF.

The chain employs TRBV19 and TRBJ2-5, with D tentatively TRBD2 (6 bases). V was shortened by 0 bases and J by 5 bases, with 10 bases between the two germline ends. Germline V gene sequence: CDR1 LNHDA, CDR2 SQIVND (reference sequence). The CDR3 consists of 14 residues. CDR3 sequence: CASSIEKGRETQYF. CDR3 coding DNA: TGTGCCAGTAGTATAGAAAAGGGGAGGGAGACCCAGTACTTC.

The chain employs TRBV25-1 and TRBJ2-3, with 7 bases lining up with TRBD2. With 4 bases clipped from V and 6 bases from J, the junction kept 13 bases outside the gene matches. The germline V gene encodes CDR1 MGHDK and CDR2 SYGVNS. The CDR3 has 16 amino acids. CDR3 residues: CASSGRAGRVSDTQYF. CDR3 nucleotides: TGTGCCAGCAGTGGAAGAGCGGGAAGGGTATCGGATACGCAGTATTTT.

V gene TRBV7-8 combines with J gene TRBJ2-3, with D unresolved. V gave up 5 bases and J gave up 1 base, with 19 bases separating them. CDR1 and CDR2 (germline): SGHVS, FQNEAQ. This CDR3 is 17 amino acids long. CDR3 in amino acids: CASSPPALNRGTDTQYF. DNA for the CDR3: TGTGCCAGCAGCCCACCCGCCCTAAACCGTGGCACAGATACGCAGTATTTT.

This chain links TRBV6-1 with TRBJ2-7; TRBD1 might be the D (6 bases). There are 16 residues in the CDR3. Germline assignment: CDR1 MNHNS and CDR2 SASEGT. The germline V and J ends were trimmed by 2 bases and 3 bases, with 17 bases remaining between them. In nucleotides, the CDR3 is TGTGCCAGCAGTGAATATTTTAGGACAGCGTACTACGAGCAGTACTTC. Protein product: CASSEYFRTAYYEQYF.

This clone was seen a handful of times. The chain carries TRBV5-6 and TRBJ1-2; 7 bases line up with TRBD1. CDR3 length: 15 amino acids. Per the germline V gene, CDR1 is SGHDT and CDR2 is YYEEEE. J was trimmed by 4 bases and V by 3 bases; bases with no gene match: 9. In nucleotides, the CDR3 is TGTGCCAGCAGCTCAGGTGGGCAGGGGGTCTATGGCTACACCTTC. Amino acids: CASSSGGQGVYGYTF.

The chain has TRBV7-2 and TRBJ1-2; TRBD1 matches at 10 bases. V lost 5 bases to trimming and J lost 3 bases; unmatched junction nucleotides: 6. The CDR3 is made up of 15 amino acids. CDR1 and CDR2 (germline): SGHTA, FQGNSA. CDR3 nucleotide sequence: TGTGCCAGCAGCCAAGACAGGGGGCTCGACTATGGCTACACCTTC. Amino acids: CASSQDRGLDYGYTF.

The V call is TRBV6-1, the J call TRBJ1-3; D remains unclear. Germline V CDR1 and CDR2: MNHNS, SASEGT. The CDR3 consists of 16 residues. V was shortened by 2 bases and J by 2 bases, with 13 bases between the two germline ends. The DNA for the CDR3 is TGTGCCAGCAGTGAATGGGAGGGAATGGCTGGAAACACCATATATTTT. It is translated as CASSEWEGMAGNTIYF.